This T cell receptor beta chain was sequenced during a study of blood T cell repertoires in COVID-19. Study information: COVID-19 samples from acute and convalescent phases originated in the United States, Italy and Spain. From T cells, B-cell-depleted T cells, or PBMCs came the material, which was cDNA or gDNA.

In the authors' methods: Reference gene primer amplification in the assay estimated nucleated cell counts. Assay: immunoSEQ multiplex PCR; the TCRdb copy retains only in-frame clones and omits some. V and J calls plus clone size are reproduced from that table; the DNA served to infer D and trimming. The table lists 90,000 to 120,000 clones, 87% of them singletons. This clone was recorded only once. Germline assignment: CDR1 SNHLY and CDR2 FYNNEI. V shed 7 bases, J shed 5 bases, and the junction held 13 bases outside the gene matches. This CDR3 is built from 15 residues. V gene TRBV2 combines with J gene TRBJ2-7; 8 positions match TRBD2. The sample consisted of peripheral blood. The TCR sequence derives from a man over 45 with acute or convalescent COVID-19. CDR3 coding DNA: TGTGCCAGCAATGGGCGAAGCGGGAGTGGGAACGAGCAGTACTTC. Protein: CASNGRSGSGNEQYF.